This TCR beta chain originates from a study of blood T cells in healthy people across ages. Background on the study: About one barcoded beta molecule was captured per two T cells (by template switching). Study findings and constraints: With donor CMV status unknown, expanded clonotype changes were possibly confounded.

Unmatched junction bases numbered 11, after V lost 2 bases and J lost 7 bases. The germline CDR1 and CDR2 sequences are MNHNY and SVGAGI (reference sequence). CDR3 length equals 17 residues. With regard to this clonotype: Its antigen is still unknown.

The use of a sample-barcoded 5' primer and a J-beta primer mix characterized a second PCR of roughly 6 to 11 cycles. Tags on each cDNA molecule came from a template-switch adaptor with 12 random nucleotides. TCRdb re-analysed the 5' RACE reads in MiXCR, keeping a single row per CDR3 protein. The sample consists of fewer than 2,000,000 distinct CDR3 sequences, almost 35% of them appearing once. The chain links TRBV6-6 to TRBJ2-1; 10 bases align to TRBD2. The material sequenced was blood. The TCR sequence derives from a woman aged 25 to 45 in good health. The CDR3 loop reads CASSYLSGAGGGNEQFF. The CDR3 DNA sequence: TGTGCCAGCAGTTACCTGTCAGGAGCGGGAGGGGGGAATGAGCAGTTCTTC.